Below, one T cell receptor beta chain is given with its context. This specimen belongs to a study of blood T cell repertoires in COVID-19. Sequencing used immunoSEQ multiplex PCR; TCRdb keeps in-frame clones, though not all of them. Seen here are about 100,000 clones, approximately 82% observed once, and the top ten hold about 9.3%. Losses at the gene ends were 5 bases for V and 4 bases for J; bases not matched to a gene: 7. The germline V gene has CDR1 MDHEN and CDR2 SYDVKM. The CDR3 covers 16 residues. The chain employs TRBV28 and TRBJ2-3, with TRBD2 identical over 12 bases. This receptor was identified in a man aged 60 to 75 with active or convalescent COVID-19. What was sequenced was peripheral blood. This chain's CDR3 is CASSPWTSGKPDTQYF. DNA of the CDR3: TGTGCCAGCAGTCCATGGACTAGCGGGAAGCCAGATACGCAGTATTTT.